These T cell receptor beta chains were read from a single sample in a study of shared clonotypes between healthy human individuals. Using immunoSEQ multiplex PCR, the repertoire was profiled, and TCRdb retains in-frame clones only, with some absent. Of about 2.1 million clones in the sample, just over 90% were seen once. Sequenced: naive CD8+ T cells from PBMCs. All receptors derive from a man between 18 and 35 years old in good health. Some clones in this sample may be carry-over from other donors' samples. Each CDR3 is given with its conserved first and last residue. A D gene is named only where the DNA matches it firmly. Only some rows state a clone size, as once, few, many or a class for expanded clones.

CDR3 protein: CASSLQGITQYF
CDR3 DNA: TGTGCCAGCAGTTTGCAAGGGATTACGCAGTATTTT
D gene: NA
V gene: TRBV27
clone size: NA
J gene: TRBJ2-3

CDR3 protein: CASSVSGAAGQPQHF
CDR3 DNA: TGTGCCAGCAGCGTATCAGGGGCTGCGGGCCAGCCCCAGCATTTT
D gene: NA
V gene: TRBV9
clone size: NA
J gene: TRBJ1-5

CDR3 protein: CASSSFPAGPEGTEAFF
CDR3 DNA: TGTGCCAGCAGCTCCTTCCCCGCCGGCCCAGAGGGGACTGAAGCTTTCTTT
D gene: NA
V gene: TRBV7-6
clone size: NA
J gene: TRBJ1-1

CDR3 protein: CASSSHSSTDTQYF
CDR3 DNA: TGTGCCAGCAGCTCACATTCTAGCACAGATACGCAGTATTTT
D gene: NA
V gene: TRBV7-9
clone size: once
J gene: TRBJ2-3

CDR3 protein: CASSPWTDSSTGELFF
CDR3 DNA: TGTGCCAGCAGCCCCTGGACAGACTCCAGCACCGGGGAGCTGTTTTTT
D gene: NA
V gene: TRBV9
clone size: NA
J gene: TRBJ2-2

CDR3 protein: CSVVSSGAGFF
CDR3 DNA: TGCAGCGTTGTTTCTAGCGGGGCCGGGTTCTTC
D gene: TRBD2
V gene: TRBV29-1
clone size: NA
J gene: TRBJ2-1

CDR3 protein: CASSAQGGEYQPQHF
CDR3 DNA: TGTGCCAGCAGCGCCCAGGGAGGGGAATATCAGCCCCAGCATTTT
D gene: NA
V gene: TRBV11-2
clone size: NA
J gene: TRBJ1-5

CDR3 protein: CASSPEGQSYEQYF
CDR3 DNA: TGTGCCAGCAGCCCGGAAGGCCAGTCCTACGAGCAGTACTTC
D gene: NA
V gene: TRBV9
clone size: NA
J gene: TRBJ2-7

CDR3 protein: CASSEVPGSEEQYF
CDR3 DNA: TGTGCCAGCAGTGAAGTTCCGGGCTCGGAAGAGCAGTACTTC
D gene: NA
V gene: TRBV2
clone size: NA
J gene: TRBJ2-7

CDR3 protein: CASSPTTYEQYF
CDR3 DNA: TGTGCCAGCAGCCCGACCACCTACGAGCAGTACTTC
D gene: NA
V gene: TRBV7-9
clone size: NA
J gene: TRBJ2-7

CDR3 protein: CASSQVLGTSGRQGETQYF
CDR3 DNA: TGCGCCAGCAGCCAAGTTCTGGGGACTAGCGGGCGGCAGGGGGAGACCCAGTACTTC
D gene: TRBD2
V gene: TRBV4-1
clone size: NA
J gene: TRBJ2-5

CDR3 protein: CASSLRTSGITDTQYF
CDR3 DNA: TGTGCCAGCAGCTTACGGACTAGCGGGATCACAGATACGCAGTATTTT
D gene: TRBD2
V gene: TRBV13
clone size: NA
J gene: TRBJ2-3

CDR3 protein: CASSTSSGSYSYEQYF
CDR3 DNA: TGTGCCAGCAGCACCAGTAGCGGGAGTTACTCATACGAGCAGTACTTC
D gene: TRBD2
V gene: TRBV14
clone size: NA
J gene: TRBJ2-7

CDR3 protein: CSVLGSYNEQFF
CDR3 DNA: TGCAGCGTGTTAGGGTCCTACAATGAGCAGTTCTTC
D gene: NA
V gene: TRBV29-1
clone size: once
J gene: TRBJ2-1

CDR3 protein: CASSEGDSSAYGYTF
CDR3 DNA: TGTGCCAGCAGTGAAGGGGACAGTTCTGCCTATGGCTACACCTTC
D gene: TRBD1
V gene: TRBV6-1
clone size: NA
J gene: TRBJ1-2

CDR3 protein: CASRGRLAAGEQFF
CDR3 DNA: TGTGCCAGCAGGGGGCGGCTAGCCGCGGGTGAGCAGTTCTTC
D gene: NA
V gene: TRBV6-5
clone size: NA
J gene: TRBJ2-1

CDR3 protein: CASSPFGEGETQYF
CDR3 DNA: TGTGCCAGCAGCCCCTTCGGAGAGGGGGAGACCCAGTACTTC
D gene: NA
V gene: TRBV6-5
clone size: NA
J gene: TRBJ2-5

CDR3 protein: CASSLEASGGSYEQYF
CDR3 DNA: TGTGCCAGCAGCTTGGAGGCTAGCGGCGGCTCCTACGAGCAGTACTTC
D gene: TRBD2
V gene: TRBV5-8
clone size: once
J gene: TRBJ2-7

CDR3 protein: CATSRDVGTWNNEQFF
CDR3 DNA: TGTGCCACCAGCAGAGATGTGGGGACGTGGAACAATGAGCAGTTCTTC
D gene: NA
V gene: TRBV15
clone size: NA
J gene: TRBJ2-1

CDR3 protein: CASSLVRGPTSGANVLTF
CDR3 DNA: TGTGCCAGCAGCTTAGTTCGGGGACCCACCTCTGGGGCCAACGTCCTGACTTTC
D gene: NA
V gene: TRBV7-8
clone size: NA
J gene: TRBJ2-6

CDR3 protein: CASSFPPIETGVTEAFF
CDR3 DNA: TGTGCCAGCAGTTTTCCCCCGATAGAAACAGGGGTAACTGAAGCTTTCTTT
D gene: TRBD1
V gene: TRBV28
clone size: NA
J gene: TRBJ1-1

CDR3 protein: CASSTGEGMNTEAFF
CDR3 DNA: TGTGCCAGCAGTACAGGGGAGGGGATGAACACTGAAGCTTTCTTT
D gene: TRBD1
V gene: TRBV6-6
clone size: NA
J gene: TRBJ1-1

CDR3 protein: CASSAGTASTDTQYF
CDR3 DNA: TGTGCCAGCAGCGCCGGGACGGCTAGCACAGATACGCAGTATTTT
D gene: NA
V gene: TRBV2
clone size: NA
J gene: TRBJ2-3

CDR3 protein: CASSPRSFGRNEQFF
CDR3 DNA: TGTGCCAGCAGTCCCCGGTCGTTCGGTCGCAATGAGCAGTTCTTC
D gene: NA
V gene: TRBV28
clone size: once
J gene: TRBJ2-1

CDR3 protein: CASSSPRDTDTQYF
CDR3 DNA: TGTGCCAGTAGTTCGCCCCGGGACACAGATACGCAGTATTTT
D gene: NA
V gene: TRBV19
clone size: NA
J gene: TRBJ2-3

CDR3 protein: CASSEWTRLSTDTQYF
CDR3 DNA: TGCGCCAGCAGTGAGTGGACTCGTTTAAGCACAGATACGCAGTATTTT
D gene: NA
V gene: TRBV10-2
clone size: NA
J gene: TRBJ2-3

CDR3 protein: CASSHSGFGYEQYF
CDR3 DNA: TGTGCCAGCAGCCACTCAGGGTTTGGCTACGAGCAGTACTTC
D gene: NA
V gene: TRBV11-2
clone size: NA
J gene: TRBJ2-7

CDR3 protein: CASSSPLDLGGLSSYNEQFF
CDR3 DNA: TGTGCCAGCAGTTCACCCCTCGATTTAGGCGGCCTAAGCTCCTACAATGAGCAGTTCTTC
D gene: NA
V gene: TRBV27
clone size: NA
J gene: TRBJ2-1

CDR3 protein: CASSLEGSRNQPQHF
CDR3 DNA: TGTGCCAGCAGCTTAGAGGGATCCCGAAATCAGCCCCAGCATTTT
D gene: NA
V gene: TRBV7-8
clone size: NA
J gene: TRBJ1-5

CDR3 protein: CSVEWAGATEAFF
CDR3 DNA: TGCAGCGTTGAATGGGCAGGGGCCACTGAAGCTTTCTTT
D gene: NA
V gene: TRBV29-1
clone size: NA
J gene: TRBJ1-1

CDR3 protein: CASSPDRGGGYGYTF
CDR3 DNA: TGTGCCAGTAGTCCCGACAGGGGAGGTGGCTATGGCTACACCTTC
D gene: TRBD1
V gene: TRBV19
clone size: NA
J gene: TRBJ1-2

CDR3 protein: CASSRDRESTEAFF
CDR3 DNA: TGCGCCAGCAGCAGGGACAGGGAGAGCACTGAAGCTTTCTTT
D gene: TRBD1
V gene: TRBV5-1
clone size: NA
J gene: TRBJ1-1

CDR3 protein: CASSEWPRGEEAGELFF
CDR3 DNA: TGTGCCAGCAGTGAATGGCCCCGAGGGGAGGAGGCCGGGGAGCTGTTTTTT
D gene: NA
V gene: TRBV2
clone size: NA
J gene: TRBJ2-2

CDR3 protein: CASSPWVNTEAFF
CDR3 DNA: TGTGCCAGCAGCCCGTGGGTTAACACTGAAGCTTTCTTT
D gene: NA
V gene: TRBV5-6
clone size: NA
J gene: TRBJ1-1

CDR3 protein: CASSIEAQLNQPQHF
CDR3 DNA: TGTGCCAGTAGTATCGAAGCACAGCTAAATCAGCCCCAGCATTTT
D gene: NA
V gene: TRBV19
clone size: NA
J gene: TRBJ1-5

CDR3 protein: CSANGAGEQYF
CDR3 DNA: TGCAGCGCAAATGGGGCGGGCGAGCAGTACTTC
D gene: NA
V gene: TRBV29-1
clone size: once
J gene: TRBJ2-7

CDR3 protein: CATSRVPGAENTGELFF
CDR3 DNA: TGTGCCACCAGCAGAGTGCCGGGGGCGGAGAACACCGGGGAGCTGTTTTTT
D gene: NA
V gene: TRBV15
clone size: NA
J gene: TRBJ2-2

CDR3 protein: CASSIDTLGLGLGEQFF
CDR3 DNA: TGTGCCAGTAGTATAGATACTCTGGGACTCGGCCTGGGTGAGCAGTTCTTC
D gene: NA
V gene: TRBV19
clone size: NA
J gene: TRBJ2-1

CDR3 protein: CASSAYQTGRENYGYTF
CDR3 DNA: TGTGCCAGCAGCGCATACCAGACAGGGCGGGAGAACTATGGCTACACCTTC
D gene: TRBD1
V gene: TRBV9
clone size: NA
J gene: TRBJ1-2

CDR3 protein: CACRTGGVYGYTF
CDR3 DNA: TGTGCCTGTCGAACAGGGGGCGTCTATGGCTACACCTTC
D gene: TRBD1
V gene: TRBV30
clone size: NA
J gene: TRBJ1-2

CDR3 protein: CASSLLGTEAFF
CDR3 DNA: TGTGCCAGCAGTTTATTGGGCACTGAAGCTTTCTTT
D gene: NA
V gene: TRBV27
clone size: once
J gene: TRBJ1-1

CDR3 protein: CASSFIRGRRETQYF
CDR3 DNA: TGTGCCAGCAGTTTCATCCGGGGGCGGCGAGAGACCCAGTACTTC
D gene: NA
V gene: TRBV28
clone size: NA
J gene: TRBJ2-5

CDR3 protein: CASRAFGLAGGYNEQFF
CDR3 DNA: TGCGCCAGCAGGGCCTTCGGACTAGCGGGAGGCTACAATGAGCAGTTCTTC
D gene: TRBD2
V gene: TRBV10-2
clone size: NA
J gene: TRBJ2-1

CDR3 protein: CASSSREGAYNEQFF
CDR3 DNA: TGCGCCAGCAGCTCGCGGGAGGGTGCCTACAATGAGCAGTTCTTC
D gene: TRBD2
V gene: TRBV4-3
clone size: NA
J gene: TRBJ2-1

CDR3 protein: CASTPYPTDTQYF
CDR3 DNA: TGTGCCAGCACCCCCTACCCCACAGATACGCAGTATTTT
D gene: NA
V gene: TRBV27
clone size: NA
J gene: TRBJ2-3

CDR3 protein: CASSELPGDSPEAFF
CDR3 DNA: TGTGCCAGCAGTGAACTCCCGGGGGACAGCCCTGAAGCTTTCTTT
D gene: TRBD1
V gene: TRBV6-1
clone size: NA
J gene: TRBJ1-1

CDR3 protein: CASSQDRGNQPQHF
CDR3 DNA: TGTGCCAGCAGCCAGGACAGGGGAAATCAGCCCCAGCATTTT
D gene: TRBD1
V gene: TRBV5-5
clone size: NA
J gene: TRBJ1-5

CDR3 protein: CASSLPGEENIQYF
CDR3 DNA: TGTGCCAGCAGCTTGCCCGGGGAGGAAAACATTCAGTACTTC
D gene: NA
V gene: TRBV7-9
clone size: NA
J gene: TRBJ2-4

CDR3 protein: CASSLRDEGAGSYTF
CDR3 DNA: TGTGCCAGCAGCTTGAGAGACGAGGGGGCAGGGAGCTACACCTTC
D gene: TRBD1
V gene: TRBV13
clone size: NA
J gene: TRBJ1-2

CDR3 protein: CSVTPRASGETQYF
CDR3 DNA: TGCAGCGTTACCCCAAGGGCCTCTGGGGAGACCCAGTACTTC
D gene: NA
V gene: TRBV29-1
clone size: NA
J gene: TRBJ2-5

CDR3 protein: CASSYSGQGAETQYF
CDR3 DNA: TGTGCCAGCAGTTACTCGGGACAGGGCGCGGAGACCCAGTACTTC
D gene: TRBD1
V gene: TRBV6-5
clone size: NA
J gene: TRBJ2-5

CDR3 protein: CASSERVSSGGEQFF
CDR3 DNA: TGTGCCAGCAGTGAAAGGGTATCCAGCGGGGGGGAGCAGTTCTTC
D gene: TRBD2
V gene: TRBV6-1
clone size: once
J gene: TRBJ2-1

CDR3 protein: CSAIGGLTRETQYF
CDR3 DNA: TGCAGCGCCATAGGGGGGCTAACCAGAGAGACCCAGTACTTC
D gene: NA
V gene: TRBV29-1
clone size: NA
J gene: TRBJ2-5

CDR3 protein: CASRADRGGNQPQHF
CDR3 DNA: TGTGCCAGCAGAGCGGACAGGGGCGGTAATCAGCCCCAGCATTTT
D gene: TRBD1
V gene: TRBV6-6
clone size: few
J gene: TRBJ1-5

CDR3 protein: CASSPLLIGGYGYTF
CDR3 DNA: TGTGCCAGCAGCCCCCTCCTAATTGGGGGTTATGGCTACACCTTC
D gene: NA
V gene: TRBV7-2
clone size: once
J gene: TRBJ1-2

CDR3 protein: CASSDGGGRLSPYEQFF
CDR3 DNA: TGTGCCAGCAGCGACGGGGGGGGGAGACTCTCACCCTATGAGCAGTTCTTC
D gene: TRBD2
V gene: TRBV2
clone size: NA
J gene: TRBJ2-1